The 21 T cell receptor beta chains below come from one sample, sequenced in a study of T cells after yellow fever vaccination. TCRdb itself ran the 5' RACE reads through MiXCR, one entry per CDR3 protein. The sample has 70,000 to 80,000 distinct CDR3 sequences, around 7.1% seen once. The specimen comprised CD8+ T cells sorted from PBMCs, sampled 10 to 11 days after the first yellow fever vaccination. These TCRs come from a man aged 18 to 35 who received the YFV17D yellow fever vaccine.

This clonotype has just a few counts. The chain is built from TRBV6-5 and TRBJ2-2, with a tentative D call TRBD1 (5 bases). Looked up from germline, CDR1 is MNHEY and CDR2 is SVGAGI. Trimming left V 1 base short and J 6 bases short, with 9 bases between. This CDR3 comprises 14 residues. CDR3 residues: CASSYYLGAGELFF. The CDR3 region has the DNA TGTGCCAGCAGTTACTACCTAGGGGCCGGGGAGCTGTTTTTT.

This clonotype was detected only a few times. The chain has TRBV7-9 and TRBJ2-2; D is ambiguous. The germline V gene has CDR1 SEHNR and CDR2 FQNEAQ (reference sequence). CDR3 length: 12 residues. Trimming left V 3 bases short and J 10 bases short, with 9 bases between. The chain's CDR3 is CASSLGTTELFF. The CDR3 bases are TGTGCCAGCAGCTTGGGCACAACGGAGCTGTTTTTT.

This clonotype was observed many times. J is TRBJ2-5 and V is TRBV29-1; 9 nucleotides line up with TRBD1. This CDR3 is 14 amino acids long. The V gene's germline CDR1 is SQVTM and CDR2 ANQGSEA. V shed 2 bases and J 4 bases; nucleotides not matched to a gene: 5. DNA for the CDR3: TGCAGCGTTGAACCAACGGGACAGGGAGAGACCCAGTACTTC. It specifies CSVEPTGQGETQYF.

This clonotype showed up just a few times. The rearrangement joins TRBV12-3 or TRBV12-4 to TRBJ2-6; D may be TRBD1 or TRBD2 (6 bases each). The CDR3 runs to 16 residues. Trimming removed 6 bases at V and 2 bases at J, with 14 bases between. CDR3 residues: CASRHIGGAGANVLTF. The DNA for the CDR3 is TGTGCCAGCAGACATATCGGGGGCGCTGGGGCCAACGTCCTGACTTTC.

This clonotype was recorded at least ten times. The rearrangement joins TRBV7-6 to TRBJ2-1, with D possibly TRBD2 on 7 matching bases. The CDR3 has 16 amino acids. Trimming cost V 5 bases and J 7 bases, with 21 bases left between them. Germline V gene data show CDR1 as SGHVS and CDR2 as FNYEAQ. CDR3 region: CASSPYGGALSNEQFF. Written as DNA, the CDR3 is TGTGCCAGCAGCCCCTATGGGGGGGCTTTGTCGAATGAGCAGTTCTTC.

This clonotype was found many times. The J gene is TRBJ1-1, the V gene TRBV5-1, with 9 bases matching TRBD1. Germline V gene lookup returns CDR1 SGHRS and CDR2 YFSETQ. V trimming: 3 bases; J trimming: 7 bases; junction bases outside the gene matches: 13. This CDR3 region has 16 residues. This chain's CDR3 is CASSSTPGTGSVEAFF. CDR3 sequence (DNA): TGCGCCAGCAGCTCGACACCCGGGACAGGGAGCGTTGAAGCTTTCTTT.

This clonotype was seen only a few times. The chain recombines TRBV4-1 with TRBJ1-5, with a tentative D call TRBD1 (5 bases). V gave up 0 bases and J gave up 5 bases, with 8 bases separating them. The V gene's germline CDR1 is MGHRA and CDR2 YSYEKL. The CDR3 runs to 14 residues. CDR3 nucleotide sequence: TGCGCCAGCAGCCAAGATCGAGGGGATCAGCCCCAGCATTTT. Encoded protein: CASSQDRGDQPQHF.

In this sample, this clonotype turned up a few times. This sequence joins TRBV4-3 and TRBJ2-1; 10 nucleotides match TRBD2. Germline CDR1 and CDR2: LGHNA and YSLEER. J lost 6 bases, V lost 0 bases, and 8 bases had no gene match. The length of the CDR3 is 17 residues. CDR3 sequence reads: CASSQDLTSGPTNEQFF. The CDR3 DNA reads TGCGCCAGCAGCCAAGATCTGACTAGCGGGCCGACCAATGAGCAGTTCTTC.

This clonotype has at least ten counts. The rearrangement joins TRBV29-1 to TRBJ2-2; weak D call: TRBD1 (5 bases). This CDR3 has 11 amino acids. CDR1 is SQVTM, CDR2 ANQGSEA, per germline. Deletions cut 6 bases from V and 6 bases from J, with 8 bases between. CDR3: CSVGAPGELFF. DNA for the CDR3: TGCAGCGTAGGGGCCCCCGGGGAGCTGTTTTTT.

This clonotype showed up many times. The gene calls are TRBV7-6 and TRBJ1-2; TRBD1 aligns across 10 bases. The CDR3 length is 14 residues. Germline V gene data show CDR1 as SGHVS and CDR2 as FNYEAQ. With V trimmed by 4 bases and J by 4 bases, 3 bases remained unmatched. Written as DNA, the CDR3 is TGTGCCAGCAGCTCCGGGACAGGGGTCTATGGCTACACCTTC. Its protein is CASSSGTGVYGYTF.

This clonotype turned up a few times. The gene calls are TRBV5-1 and TRBJ2-3, with TRBD2 matching over 8 bases. Losses at the gene ends were 4 bases for V and 2 bases for J; bases not matched to a gene: 15. CDR3 length: 18 residues. Germline V gives CDR1 SGHRS, CDR2 YFSETQ. CDR3 sequence reads: CASSTGKAGGPITDTQYF. CDR3 nucleotide sequence: TGCGCCAGCAGCACCGGAAAGGCGGGGGGACCTATCACAGATACGCAGTATTTT. Full variable domain (rest looked up from reference TRBV5-1 and TRBJ2-3): KAGVTQTPRYLIKTRGQQVTLSCSPISGHRSVSWYQQTPGQGLQFLFEYFSETQRNKGNFPGRFSGRQFSNSRSEMNVSTLELGDSALYLCASSTGKAGGPITDTQYFGPGTRLTVL.

Only a few counts were recorded for this clonotype. The J gene is TRBJ2-1, the V gene TRBV29-1; TRBD2 agrees at 15 bases. V gave up 7 bases and J gave up 2 bases; unmatched junction bases: 6. Germline V gene data show CDR1 as SQVTM and CDR2 as ANQGSEA. This CDR3 region has 16 residues. CDR3 amino acids: CSGRTSGGAAYNEQFF. The CDR3 bases are TGCAGCGGCCGGACTAGCGGGGGGGCAGCCTACAATGAGCAGTTCTTC.

On this clonotype itself: A much larger clone differs from this one at a single base, so this may be a read error. The J gene is TRBJ1-1, the V gene TRBV7-2; TRBD1 matches at 10 bases. The germline V gene encodes CDR1 SGHTA and CDR2 FQGNSA. J was trimmed by 3 bases and V by 5 bases; bases with no gene match: 12. The CDR3 loop spans 17 amino acids. The CDR3 sequence: CASSATGGAYRYTEAFF. The CDR3 nucleotides are TGTGCCAGCAGCGCGACAGGGGGCGCGTATAGGTACACTGAAGCTTTCTTT.

The chain couples TRBV5-5 to TRBJ2-7; no clear D gene. The CDR3 is 15 residues long. Trimming removed 0 bases from V and 3 bases from J, with 13 bases in between. The V gene's germline CDR1 is SGHKS and CDR2 YYEKEE (reference sequence). This CDR3 is CASSLDQGSIYEQYV. The DNA of the CDR3 is TGTGCCAGCAGCTTGGATCAAGGATCAATCTACGAGCAGTACGTC.

Ten or more counts support this clonotype. This sequence joins TRBV7-9 and TRBJ2-1; 7 bases are shared with TRBD1. Germline V lookup: CDR1 SEHNR, CDR2 FQNEAQ (reference sequence). After removal of 5 bases from V and 5 bases from J, the junction contained 3 bases not matched to a gene. CDR3 length: 13 residues. CDR3 sequence reads: CASSPGQDNEQFF. CDR3 in DNA: TGTGCCAGCAGCCCCGGACAGGACAATGAGCAGTTCTTC.

The sample holds many counts of this clonotype. The rearrangement links TRBV9 to TRBJ1-5; tentative D call: TRBD1 (6 bases). The CDR3 sequence is 14 residues long. CDR1 and CDR2 (germline): SGDLS, YYNGEE. Trimming took 4 bases from V and 0 from J, leaving 8 bases between them. CDR3: CASSQGYSNQPQHF. The CDR3 DNA is TGTGCCAGCAGCCAGGGGTATAGCAATCAGCCCCAGCATTTT. Together with reference TRBV9 and TRBJ1-5, the CDR3 gives the full variable domain: DSGVTQTPKHLITATGQRVTLRCSPRSGDLSVYWYQQSLDQGLQFLIQYYNGEERAKGNILERFSAQQFPDLHSELNLSSLELGDSALYFCASSQGYSNQPQHFGDGTRLSIL.

This clonotype occurred many times. This rearrangement joins TRBV5-5 to TRBJ2-1; D call uncertain. The CDR3 has 11 amino acids. V lost 3 bases and J 4 bases, leaving 2 bases between the germline ends. CDR1 is SGHKS, CDR2 YYEKEE, per germline (reference sequence). The CDR3 here is CASSWYNEQFF. In nucleotides, the CDR3 is TGTGCCAGCAGCTGGTACAATGAGCAGTTCTTC. Complete variable domain (other parts from reference TRBV5-5 and TRBJ2-1): DAGVTQSPTHLIKTRGQQVTLRCSPISGHKSVSWYQQVLGQGPQFIFQYYEKEERGRGNFPDRFSARQFPNYSSELNVNALLLGDSALYLCASSWYNEQFFGPGTRLTVL.

The J gene is TRBJ1-1, the V gene TRBV7-9; D not certain. The CDR3 contains 12 residues. Germline loops: CDR1 SEHNR, CDR2 FQNEAQ (reference sequence). Trimming took 7 bases from V and 8 from J, leaving 14 bases between them. The CDR3 is CASTEGSAEAFF. CDR3 coding DNA: TGTGCCAGCACCGAGGGAAGTGCCGAAGCTTTCTTT.

Ten or more counts support this clonotype. The J gene is TRBJ2-3, the V gene TRBV7-9; perhaps TRBD2 as D (6 bases). This CDR3 region has 15 residues. Germline V gene lookup returns CDR1 SEHNR and CDR2 FQNEAQ (reference sequence). V was clipped by 3 bases and J by 0 bases, with 10 bases between them. In DNA, the CDR3 is TGTGCCAGCAGCTTCGGGGGAATTAGCACAGATACGCAGTATTTT. Its translation: CASSFGGISTDTQYF.

This clonotype occurred many times. V and J are TRBV14 and TRBJ2-5, with D unclear. Trimming left V 0 bases short and J 7 bases short, with 12 bases between. Germline V CDR1 and CDR2: SGHDN, FVKESK. CDR3 length: 14 amino acids. This CDR3 is CASSQDSLGVTQYF. As DNA, the CDR3 is TGTGCCAGCAGCCAAGATTCCCTTGGTGTGACCCAGTACTTC.

This clonotype has only a few counts. The chain links TRBV5-4 to TRBJ2-7; 10 bases match TRBD2. Trimming cost V 6 bases and J 4 bases; bases outside gene matches: 1. This CDR3 contains 12 residues. Germline V CDR1 and CDR2: SGHNT, YYREEE (reference sequence). CDR3 amino acids: CASKAGGYEQYF. The CDR3 bases are TGTGCCAGCAAAGCGGGGGGGTACGAGCAGTACTTC.